Listed below are T cell receptor beta chains from one sample, sequenced in a study of shared clonotypes between healthy human individuals. Sequencing used immunoSEQ multiplex PCR; TCRdb keeps in-frame clones, though not all of them. This table holds some 2,000,000 clones, approximately 95% found once. The sequenced sample was naive CD8+ T cells sorted from blood. These receptors were obtained from a man aged 18 to 30 in good health. Each CDR3 is given with its conserved first and last residue. D genes are given only for firm matches. Size values are once, few and many counts, or a class for expanded clones, and some rows have none.

NA | 16 | TRBJ2-5 | TRBV11-2 | NA | TGTGCCAGCAGCTCTAAGGGGTACGACTTAAAAGAGACCCAGTACTTC | CASSSKGYDLKETQYF
NA | 16 | TRBJ1-2 | TRBV5-1 | NA | TGCGCCAGCAGCTTCACCGGGGATACGCGGTTTAATGGCTACACCTTC | CASSFTGDTRFNGYTF
NA | 12 | TRBJ1-4 | TRBV11-2 | NA | TGTGCCAGCAGGGACTCTGGGGAAAAACTGTTTTTT | CASRDSGEKLFF
NA | 13 | TRBJ2-7 | TRBV4-1 | NA | TGCGCCAGCAGCCAAGCTCCGGCCTACGAGCAGTACTTC | CASSQAPAYEQYF
NA | 14 | TRBJ2-2 | TRBV5-4 | once | TGTGCCAGCAGCACGGGACCCGCCGCCGGGGAGCTGTTTTTT | CASSTGPAAGELFF
TRBD2 | 14 | TRBJ2-7 | TRBV30 | NA | TGTGCCAGAACTAGCGGGAGCCTGCCCTACGAGCAGTACTTC | CARTSGSLPYEQYF
NA | 14 | TRBJ1-6 | TRBV5-1 | NA | TGCGCCAGCAGCTTGGCTGGGGTAGGTTCACCCCTCCACTTT | CASSLAGVGSPLHF
NA | 17 | TRBJ2-7 | TRBV21-1 | NA | TGTGCCAGCAGCCCCCGAGGGGCTTACAGCGGGCCGTACGAGCAGTACTTC | CASSPRGAYSGPYEQYF
NA | 13 | TRBJ2-7 | TRBV9 | NA | TGTGCCAGCAGCGTAGTAGGAGGGGTGGAGCAGTACTTC | CASSVVGGVEQYF
TRBD1 | 15 | TRBJ2-2 | TRBV27 | NA | TGTGCCAGCAACCAGGGGGCTATGGACACCGGGGAGCTGTTTTTT | CASNQGAMDTGELFF
NA | 15 | TRBJ2-7 | TRBV5-6 | NA | TGTGCCAGCAGCTTCGTCGGGTCCCCTACCTACGAGCAGTACTTC | CASSFVGSPTYEQYF
TRBD1 | 14 | TRBJ2-3 | TRBV5-1 | NA | TGCGCCAGCAGCAGCGGACAGGGACGGGATACGCAGTATTTT | CASSSGQGRDTQYF
TRBD2 | 15 | TRBJ2-1 | TRBV18 | once | TGTGCCAGCTCACCAGGAGCGGGAGCGAGCAATGAGCAGTTCTTC | CASSPGAGASNEQFF
NA | 13 | TRBJ1-6 | TRBV4-1 | once | TGCGCCAGCAGCCCCAGCGGGGGGGGACCCCTCCACTTT | CASSPSGGGPLHF
TRBD1 | 16 | TRBJ1-1 | TRBV4-1 | NA | TGCGCCAGCAGCCAGACAGGGGGCGGAATCTACACTGAAGCTTTCTTT | CASSQTGGGIYTEAFF
NA | 14 | TRBJ2-7 | TRBV29-1 | NA | TGCAGCGTAATAGGAGGGGATTGGTCCTACGAGCAGTACTTC | CSVIGGDWSYEQYF
NA | 13 | TRBJ1-2 | TRBV19 | once | TGTGCCAGTAGCCCGACCGGTTCGTATGGCTACACCTTC | CASSPTGSYGYTF
NA | 14 | TRBJ1-1 | TRBV7-9 | NA | TGTGCCAGAACCGACCCCCGGCAAAACACTGAAGCTTTCTTT | CARTDPRQNTEAFF
TRBD1 | 16 | TRBJ2-1 | TRBV27 | once | TGTGCCAGCAGTTTATCGGCTGGGACAGCCCACAATGAGCAGTTCTTC | CASSLSAGTAHNEQFF
NA | 14 | TRBJ2-7 | TRBV27 | NA | TGTGCCAGCAGTTATAAGGGGGGAACGTACGAGCAGTACTTC | CASSYKGGTYEQYF
NA | 16 | TRBJ2-2 | TRBV28 | NA | TGTGCCAGCAGAGCCTTCGTGAAAGCGAACACCGGGGAGCTGTTTTTT | CASRAFVKANTGELFF
NA | 14 | TRBJ1-2 | TRBV15 | NA | TGTGCCACCAGCAACGTAGGGTTTACCTATGGCTACACCTTC | CATSNVGFTYGYTF
NA | 13 | TRBJ1-6 | TRBV7-9 | NA | TGTGCCAGCAGCTCGGACAGTGTTTCACCCCTCCACTTT | CASSSDSVSPLHF
NA | 17 | TRBJ2-7 | TRBV12-1 | NA | TGTGCCAGCAGCTTTGCAGGGACTAGCGGTTGGAGCTACGAGCAGTACTTC | CASSFAGTSGWSYEQYF
TRBD1 | 15 | TRBJ2-7 | TRBV4-1 | NA | TGCGCCAGCAGCCAGACGGGACAGGGGGCCTACGAGCAGTACTTC | CASSQTGQGAYEQYF
NA | 17 | TRBJ2-7 | TRBV28 | NA | TGTGCCAGCAGTTTATGGTCGACAGAGGGACCAGATTACGAGCAGTACTTC | CASSLWSTEGPDYEQYF
NA | 16 | TRBJ2-3 | TRBV27 | NA | TGTGCCAGCCGCCGAACACAGACCCTCGCAGGAGATACGCAGTATTTT | CASRRTQTLAGDTQYF
NA | 12 | TRBJ2-3 | TRBV2 | NA | TGTGCCAGCACTCCGGGGACAGATACGCAGTATTTT | CASTPGTDTQYF
NA | 13 | TRBJ2-5 | TRBV11-2 | NA | TGTGCCAGCAGCCGACAGGTCCAAGAGACCCAGTACTTC | CASSRQVQETQYF
NA | 15 | TRBJ2-4 | TRBV19 | once | TGTGCCAGTACCGACCTCCAGGGGGCCAAAAACATTCAGTACTTC | CASTDLQGAKNIQYF
NA | 13 | TRBJ2-1 | TRBV5-1 | once | TGCGCCAGCAGCTGGGTACTGGAACATGAGCAGTTCTTC | CASSWVLEHEQFF
NA | 15 | TRBJ2-1 | TRBV10-1 | once | TGCGCCAGCAGTCCCGGGACAATCTCCTACAATGAGCAGTTCTTC | CASSPGTISYNEQFF
NA | 15 | TRBJ2-5 | TRBV5-6 | NA | TGTGCCAGCAGCCGACCGGGACACCGAGAAGAGACCCAGTACTTC | CASSRPGHREETQYF
NA | 20 | TRBJ2-3 | TRBV4-3 | NA | TGCGCCAGCAGCCAAGTTCGCGAGGATTATAGCGGTCCAAGCACAGATACGCAGTATTTT | CASSQVREDYSGPSTDTQYF
NA | 18 | TRBJ2-1 | TRBV11-2 | NA | TGTGCCAGCAGCCCCTCACCATCTGGCGGCCGAGAGGGTCTTGAGCAGTTCTTC | CASSPSPSGGREGLEQFF
TRBD1 | 14 | TRBJ2-7 | TRBV27 | NA | TGTGCCAGTCAAGTTTTAACAGGGACAGGCGAGCAGTACTTC | CASQVLTGTGEQYF
NA | 13 | TRBJ2-7 | TRBV15 | NA | TGTGCCACCAGCAGAGTAGGAGAAAACGAGCAGTACTTC | CATSRVGENEQYF
NA | 14 | TRBJ2-7 | TRBV28 | NA | TGTGCCAGCAGTTTACTGGGCCTGGGGTACGAGCAGTACTTC | CASSLLGLGYEQYF
TRBD2 | 13 | TRBJ2-7 | TRBV29-1 | NA | TGCAGCGCATATAGCGGGGACTCCTACGAGCAGTACTTC | CSAYSGDSYEQYF
TRBD1 | 14 | TRBJ1-5 | TRBV27 | NA | TGTGCCAGCAGTTTCGCCAGGGGGGATCAGCCCCAGCATTTT | CASSFARGDQPQHF
NA | 13 | TRBJ1-6 | TRBV5-6 | NA | TGTGCCAGCAGCTTGGGCTATAATTCACCCCTCCACTTT | CASSLGYNSPLHF
TRBD1 | 19 | TRBJ2-2 | TRBV2 | NA | TGTGCCAGCAGTGAAATGCGTGGGACAGGCCCAGGGCGTACCGGGGAGCTGTTTTTT | CASSEMRGTGPGRTGELFF
TRBD1 | 14 | TRBJ2-7 | TRBV5-5 | few | TGTGCCAGCAGCTTCGGGACAGGGCCCTACGAGCAGTACTTC | CASSFGTGPYEQYF
NA | 13 | TRBJ2-1 | TRBV9 | NA | TGTGCCAGCAGCCCTCCGGGGTACAATGAGCAGTTCTTC | CASSPPGYNEQFF
NA | 15 | TRBJ1-1 | TRBV6-5 | NA | TGTGCCAGCAGTTACTCTAGTAGCTTGAACACTGAAGCTTTCTTT | CASSYSSSLNTEAFF
NA | 12 | TRBJ2-2 | TRBV30 | NA | TGTGCCTGGAGTATCCCGGCCGGGGAGCTGTTTTTT | CAWSIPAGELFF
TRBD1 | 17 | TRBJ1-2 | TRBV7-4 | NA | TGTGCCAGCAGCTTATATGTCCCGAATGACAGGGTGTCTGGCTACACCTTC | CASSLYVPNDRVSGYTF
TRBD1 | 15 | TRBJ1-5 | TRBV28 | NA | TGTGCCAGCAGGCCCCGGGACAGTCGATATCAGCCCCAGCATTTT | CASRPRDSRYQPQHF
NA | 13 | TRBJ1-1 | TRBV5-1 | NA | TGCGCCAGCAGCACCTACACGAACACTGAAGCTTTCTTT | CASSTYTNTEAFF